This T cell receptor beta chain derives from a study of blood T cell repertoires in COVID-19. Whole-study context: The United States, Italy and Spain were the sources of the acute and convalescent COVID-19 samples.

The assay was immunoSEQ multiplex PCR, and TCRdb's table has in-frame clones only and misses some. The repertoire holds 300,000 or so clones, with 75% to 90% as singletons. This clone appeared once. With V trimmed by 3 bases and J by 6 bases, 11 bases remained unmatched. The CDR3 loop spans 16 amino acids. Germline-derived CDR1 and CDR2 are LNHDA and SQIVND (reference sequence). Seattle cases were enrolled at active infection and followed longitudinally. The rearrangement joins TRBV19 to TRBJ2-1; 7 nucleotides line up with TRBD2. The TCR comes from a woman between 25 and 40 years old with COVID-19, enrolled during active disease. The sequenced material came from peripheral blood. This chain's CDR3 is CASSIFSGLRGNEQFF. Written as DNA, the CDR3 is TGTGCCAGTAGTATCTTTAGCGGGCTTCGGGGCAATGAGCAGTTCTTC.